Listed below are T cell receptor beta chains from one sample, sequenced in a study of blood T cell repertoires in COVID-19. Sequencing was performed with immunoSEQ multiplex PCR; in TCRdb, only in-frame clones are kept and a portion is missing. The sample lists about 170,000 clones, 84% occurring once. Specimen: peripheral blood. These receptors originate from a human donor with acute or convalescent COVID-19. The donor label of this sample is uncertain. CDR3s include the opening cysteine and the closing phenylalanine or tryptophan. Each record gives: clone size, V gene, D gene, J gene, CDR3 DNA, CDR3 protein. A D gene is named only where the DNA matches it firmly. Clone size is given for some rows only: seen once, a few or many times, or a class if the clone is expanded.

size: once
V: TRBV28
D: TRBD1
J: TRBJ1-3
DNA: TGTGCCAGCACCCCGACAGGGGTCCTAGGAAACACCATATATTTT
CDR3: CASTPTGVLGNTIYF

size: NA
V: TRBV14
D: NA
J: TRBJ1-1
DNA: TGTGCCAGCAGCCAACCCGGGGTTGCGGCTGAAGCTTTCTTT
CDR3: CASSQPGVAAEAFF

size: once
V: TRBV11-1
D: NA
J: TRBJ1-2
DNA: TGTGCCATTTCGACAGGCCTAAACTATGGCTACACCTTC
CDR3: CAISTGLNYGYTF

size: NA
V: TRBV19
D: NA
J: TRBJ2-1
DNA: TGTGCCAGTAGTATCGGAGCGGCAGGCGAGCAGTTCTTC
CDR3: CASSIGAAGEQFF

size: NA
V: TRBV2
D: TRBD1
J: TRBJ1-5
DNA: TGTGCCAGCAGTTGGACAGGGAATCAGCCCCAGCATTTT
CDR3: CASSWTGNQPQHF

size: NA
V: TRBV6-5
D: TRBD2
J: TRBJ2-7
DNA: TGTGCCAGCAGGGAGGGGACTAGGGGGTACGAGCAGTACTTC
CDR3: CASREGTRGYEQYF

size: NA
V: TRBV19
D: NA
J: TRBJ1-1
DNA: TGTGCCAGTAGATTTCGGGGGAGAGGCACTGAAGCTTTCTTT
CDR3: CASRFRGRGTEAFF

size: NA
V: TRBV5-1
D: NA
J: TRBJ1-3
DNA: TGCGCCAGCAGCTTGGACATCCTCGGAAACACCATATATTTT
CDR3: CASSLDILGNTIYF

size: NA
V: TRBV28
D: TRBD1
J: TRBJ1-1
DNA: TGTGCCAGCAGTCGCTCCGGGACAGAGAACACTGAAGCTTTCTTT
CDR3: CASSRSGTENTEAFF

size: NA
V: TRBV7-9
D: TRBD2
J: TRBJ2-1
DNA: TGTGCCAGCACCGGGTCGGGCGGGAGCAACAATGAGCAGTTCTTC
CDR3: CASTGSGGSNNEQFF

size: NA
V: TRBV10-1
D: NA
J: TRBJ2-1
DNA: TGCGCCAGCAGTGAGAGTCCCCAGGATGAGCAGTTCTTC
CDR3: CASSESPQDEQFF

size: NA
V: TRBV11-2
D: NA
J: TRBJ1-1
DNA: TGTGCCAGCAGCCGCCCTTGGGGCAGGGTACCTGAAGCTTTCTTT
CDR3: CASSRPWGRVPEAFF

size: NA
V: TRBV2
D: TRBD1
J: TRBJ2-7
DNA: TGTGCCAGCAACCCTGGACAGGGCTACGAGCAGTACTTC
CDR3: CASNPGQGYEQYF

size: once
V: TRBV19
D: TRBD1
J: TRBJ1-1
DNA: TGTGCCAGTAACACCCAGGGGGCGGGCACTGAAGCTTTCTTT
CDR3: CASNTQGAGTEAFF

size: NA
V: TRBV4-1
D: TRBD1
J: TRBJ2-7
DNA: TGCGCCAGCAGCCAAGATGGGACAGGGACCGCGGGGCAGTACTTC
CDR3: CASSQDGTGTAGQYF

size: few
V: TRBV19
D: NA
J: TRBJ1-2
DNA: TGTGCCAGTAGTATAGCGGAGGGTTTAGCTAACTATGGCTACACCTTC
CDR3: CASSIAEGLANYGYTF

size: NA
V: TRBV7-9
D: NA
J: TRBJ1-1
DNA: TGTGCCAGCAGCCTCACAGGGAATGTCGCTGAAGCTTTCTTT
CDR3: CASSLTGNVAEAFF

size: NA
V: TRBV19
D: NA
J: TRBJ2-7
DNA: TGTGCCAGTAAGGACGCGGGGGCCTCCTACGAGCAGTACTTC
CDR3: CASKDAGASYEQYF

size: NA
V: TRBV7-3
D: NA
J: TRBJ2-5
DNA: TGTGCCAGCAGTAGGACGGGAGCCCCAGAGACCCAGTACTTC
CDR3: CASSRTGAPETQYF

size: NA
V: TRBV10-3
D: NA
J: TRBJ2-1
DNA: TGTGCCATCAGTGAAGGGCAGGGTCTGAATGAGCAGTTCTTC
CDR3: CAISEGQGLNEQFF

size: NA
V: TRBV12-3/TRBV12-4
D: NA
J: TRBJ2-7
DNA: TGTGCCAGCAGTTTAGGCCTGAGCTACGAGCAGTACTTC
CDR3: CASSLGLSYEQYF

size: NA
V: TRBV6-1
D: NA
J: TRBJ1-5
DNA: TGTGCCAGCAGTGAAGTTAGGTCAGCGCGCAATCAGCCCCAGCATTTT
CDR3: CASSEVRSARNQPQHF

size: NA
V: TRBV7-9
D: TRBD1
J: TRBJ1-4
DNA: TGTGCCAGCAGCTCCGACAGGGGCACTAATGAAAAACTGTTTTTT
CDR3: CASSSDRGTNEKLFF

size: NA
V: TRBV5-8
D: NA
J: TRBJ2-7
DNA: TGTGCCAGCAGCCTTAGTACCGAGCAGTACTTC
CDR3: CASSLSTEQYF

size: NA
V: TRBV11-2
D: TRBD1
J: TRBJ2-5
DNA: TGTGCCAGCAGCTTAAACGCAGGGGGAGAGACCCAGTACTTC
CDR3: CASSLNAGGETQYF

size: NA
V: TRBV7-6
D: TRBD1
J: TRBJ2-6
DNA: TGTGCCAGCAGCTTAGTTGTCTATGGGCAGGGGGCGGTCGGGGCCAACGTCCTGACTTTC
CDR3: CASSLVVYGQGAVGANVLTF

size: NA
V: TRBV7-3
D: NA
J: TRBJ2-1
DNA: TGTGCCAGCAGCTTAAGTGCAGGATACAATGAGCAGTTCTTC
CDR3: CASSLSAGYNEQFF

size: NA
V: TRBV29-1
D: NA
J: TRBJ2-5
DNA: TGCAGCGTTGACTCACAGGTTAAAGAGACCCAGTACTTC
CDR3: CSVDSQVKETQYF

size: NA
V: TRBV7-3
D: NA
J: TRBJ1-1
DNA: TGTGCCAGCAGCTTAACCTGGGGCGGTCATGAAGCTTTCTTT
CDR3: CASSLTWGGHEAFF

size: NA
V: TRBV11-2
D: NA
J: TRBJ1-2
DNA: TGTGCCAGCAGCCAGACAGCTCCCGGCTACACCTTC
CDR3: CASSQTAPGYTF

size: NA
V: TRBV10-2
D: NA
J: TRBJ2-7
DNA: TGCGCCAGCAAAGCTCTGGACCAGGGCCACGAGCAGTACTTC
CDR3: CASKALDQGHEQYF

size: NA
V: TRBV29-1
D: TRBD1
J: TRBJ2-3
DNA: TGCAGCGTTGAAGAGATACAGGGGGCAAGTGCAGATACGCAGTATTTT
CDR3: CSVEEIQGASADTQYF

size: NA
V: TRBV5-1
D: NA
J: TRBJ2-3
DNA: TGCGCCAGCAGCTCAGCGGGCAGGGGGGTCACAGATACGCAGTATTTT
CDR3: CASSSAGRGVTDTQYF

size: NA
V: TRBV30
D: NA
J: TRBJ2-3
DNA: TGTGCCTTGAAGGCGGGGAGCACAGATACGCAGTATTTT
CDR3: CALKAGSTDTQYF

size: NA
V: TRBV6-6
D: NA
J: TRBJ2-7
DNA: TGTGCCAGCAGTCGTGGACTAGGGGGCTACGAGCAGTACTTC
CDR3: CASSRGLGGYEQYF

size: NA
V: TRBV18
D: TRBD1
J: TRBJ2-5
DNA: TGTGCCAGCTCACCGCGGACAGGGGCAGCGGAGACCCAGTACTTC
CDR3: CASSPRTGAAETQYF

size: NA
V: TRBV28
D: NA
J: TRBJ2-1
DNA: TGTGCCAGCATGGGCAGAGCCAATGAGCAGTTCTTC
CDR3: CASMGRANEQFF

size: NA
V: TRBV9
D: NA
J: TRBJ2-1
DNA: TGTGCCAGCAGCTTCTCCTCGGTGAGCGAGCAGTTCTTC
CDR3: CASSFSSVSEQFF

size: NA
V: TRBV18
D: NA
J: TRBJ1-3
DNA: TGTGCCAGCTCACCGTTGGGCCACTCTGGAAACACCATATATTTT
CDR3: CASSPLGHSGNTIYF

size: NA
V: TRBV28
D: NA
J: TRBJ2-2
DNA: TGTGCCAGCACCGCGGGACAGCGAGACACCGGGGAGCTGTTTTTT
CDR3: CASTAGQRDTGELFF

size: NA
V: TRBV5-1
D: TRBD1
J: TRBJ1-2
DNA: TGCGCCAGCAGCTTGGTCGCAGGGGGCGAATATGGCTACACCTTC
CDR3: CASSLVAGGEYGYTF

size: NA
V: TRBV5-4
D: TRBD2
J: TRBJ2-3
DNA: TGTGCCAGCAGCCGCAGACTAGCGGGGGGTAGCACAGATACGCAGTATTTT
CDR3: CASSRRLAGGSTDTQYF

size: NA
V: TRBV28
D: TRBD1
J: TRBJ2-7
DNA: TGTGCCAGCAGTTCTACCGGGACAGGGGAGCTGGAGCAGTACTTC
CDR3: CASSSTGTGELEQYF

size: NA
V: TRBV2
D: TRBD2
J: TRBJ2-3
DNA: TGTGCCAGCAGTAGACTAGCGGGAGGCCCAGATACGCAGTATTTT
CDR3: CASSRLAGGPDTQYF

size: NA
V: TRBV7-2
D: TRBD2
J: TRBJ2-5
DNA: TGTGCCAGCAGCCTAGCGGGGGGGCCATCAGAGACCCAGTACTTC
CDR3: CASSLAGGPSETQYF

size: once
V: TRBV7-9
D: TRBD1
J: TRBJ2-2
DNA: TGTGCCAGCAGCCTAGAGACAGGGACCACCGGGGAGCTGTTTTTT
CDR3: CASSLETGTTGELFF

size: NA
V: TRBV2
D: TRBD1
J: TRBJ2-2
DNA: TGTGCCAGCAGGCGGGACAGGGCGGGGACCGGGGAGCTGTTTTTT
CDR3: CASRRDRAGTGELFF